A single sample is the source of the 20 T cell receptor beta chains below, sequenced in a study of blood T cell repertoires in COVID-19 (dated by TCRdb to 2020 to 2022). Libraries were made using the immunoSEQ multiplex PCR assay. TCRdb limited this immuneACCESS table to in-frame rearrangements with V and J called. A share of clones is missing; checked studies link under half to unresolved V genes, and the rest is unexplained. The sample table holds around 140,000 clones, of which approximately 90% were seen once. In total, the top ten clones hold about 17% of the sample. The sample taken for sequencing was peripheral blood. The origin of the receptors is a man aged 50 to 59 with active or convalescent COVID-19.

This chain links TRBV27 with TRBJ2-2; D gene ambiguous. Germline loops: CDR1 MNHEY, CDR2 SMNVEV (reference sequence). V was shortened by 6 bases and J by 0 bases, with 11 bases between the two germline ends. The CDR3 sequence is 15 residues long. CDR3 sequence reads: CASSQRHPNTGELFF. The CDR3 nucleotides read TGTGCCAGCAGCCAAAGACACCCGAACACCGGGGAGCTGTTTTTT.

J is TRBJ2-7 and V is TRBV28, with 9 bases lining up with TRBD1. Unmatched junction bases numbered 5, after V lost 5 bases and J lost 6 bases. This CDR3 contains 13 residues. The V gene's germline CDR1 is MDHEN and CDR2 SYDVKM. CDR3 region: CASSPRDRVEQYF. The CDR3, as DNA: TGTGCCAGCAGTCCACGGGACAGGGTCGAGCAGTACTTC. The full variable domain, completed using reference TRBV28 and TRBJ2-7, is DVKVTQSSRYLVKRTGEKVFLECVQDMDHENMFWYRQDPGLGLRLIYFSYDVKMKEKGDIPEGYSVSREKKERFSLILESASTNQTSMYLCASSPRDRVEQYFGPGTRLTVT.

This clone has just one count. The chain has TRBV29-1 and TRBJ2-3; 7 nucleotides agree with TRBD2. This CDR3 region has 15 residues. V shed 6 bases, J shed 2 bases, and the junction held 11 bases outside the gene matches. The germline V gene encodes CDR1 SQVTM and CDR2 ANQGSEA. CDR3 sequence: CSVRGGERDTDTQYF. CDR3 DNA sequence: TGCAGCGTGAGGGGTGGGGAGCGGGACACAGATACGCAGTATTTT.

CDR3 protein: CASRPRSTGGYETQYF. The CDR3 nucleotides read TGTGCCAGCAGACCAAGATCGACAGGGGGGTATGAGACCCAGTACTTC. The chain carries TRBV27 and TRBJ2-5, with TRBD1 matching 9 bases. J was trimmed by 5 bases and V by 6 bases; bases with no gene match: 13. Germline CDR1 and CDR2: MNHEY and SMNVEV (reference sequence). There are 16 residues in the CDR3.

This chain joins TRBV6-5 and TRBJ2-7; TRBD1 matches at 7 bases. The CDR3 loop spans 13 amino acids. The trim removed 4 bases at V and 0 bases at J, leaving 0 bases unmatched. CDR1 is MNHEY, CDR2 SVGAGI, per germline. The CDR3 nucleotides are TGTGCCAGCAGTTGGGACAGCTCCTACGAGCAGTACTTC. The encoded protein is CASSWDSSYEQYF.

The chain joins TRBV19 to TRBJ1-1; 9 positions agree with TRBD1. Germline V gives CDR1 LNHDA, CDR2 SQIVND (reference sequence). The CDR3 sequence is 15 residues long. V was pared by 3 bases and J by 1 base, with 3 bases of the junction left unmatched. For the CDR3, the DNA is TGTGCCAGTAGTATTTCGGGACAGGGGAACACTGAAGCTTTCTTT. It translates to CASSISGQGNTEAFF.

The V and J genes are TRBV5-1 and TRBJ2-3; 8 bases line up with TRBD2. With 3 bases clipped from V and 0 bases from J, the junction kept 9 bases outside the gene matches. Germline CDR1 SGHRS, CDR2 YFSETQ. This CDR3 region has 17 residues. This CDR3 reads CASSSLAGGVSTDTQYF. For the CDR3, the DNA is TGCGCCAGCAGCTCCCTAGCGGGTGGGGTTAGCACAGATACGCAGTATTTT. The whole variable domain, remainder taken from reference TRBV5-1 and TRBJ2-3, is KAGVTQTPRYLIKTRGQQVTLSCSPISGHRSVSWYQQTPGQGLQFLFEYFSETQRNKGNFPGRFSGRQFSNSRSEMNVSTLELGDSALYLCASSSLAGGVSTDTQYFGPGTRLTVL.

The rearrangement links TRBV14 to TRBJ1-1; weak D call: TRBD1 (6 bases). The CDR3 length is 16 residues. Trimming left V 4 bases short and J 3 bases short, with 18 bases between. Per the germline V gene, CDR1 is SGHDN and CDR2 is FVKESK. DNA of the CDR3: TGTGCCAGCAGCCCAAGGGGGATGTATATAGACACTGAAGCTTTCTTT. This gives the protein CASSPRGMYIDTEAFF.

V usage is TRBV9 and J usage is TRBJ2-7; 10 nucleotides match TRBD1. The CDR3 runs 16 residues. Germline CDR1 and CDR2: SGDLS and YYNGEE. The V gene end was trimmed by 4 bases and the J gene end by 3 bases; junction bases not matched to a gene: 10. In DNA, the CDR3 is TGTGCCAGCAGCCCGCGGACAGGGGGGGCCTACTACGAGCAGTACTTC. Its protein product is CASSPRTGGAYYEQYF.

The rearrangement uses TRBV24-1 and TRBJ1-5; 7 nucleotides line up with TRBD1. Looked up from germline, CDR1 is KGHDR and CDR2 is SFDVKD. Germline trimming cut 5 bases from V and 0 bases from J; bases unmatched to any gene: 9. The length of the CDR3 is 17 residues. CDR3: CATSGDRVGLSNQPQHF. The CDR3 coding sequence is TGTGCCACCAGTGGTGACAGGGTGGGACTTAGCAATCAGCCCCAGCATTTT.

This chain uses TRBV5-8 with TRBJ2-3; 9 positions match TRBD2. Germline V gives CDR1 SGHTS, CDR2 YDEGEE. The CDR3 has 16 amino acids. J gave up 2 bases and V 0 bases, and 4 bases lay outside the gene matches. The CDR3, as DNA: TGTGCCAGCAGCTTGGTTCTAGCGGGGCCCACAGATACGCAGTATTTT. Translating gives CASSLVLAGPTDTQYF.

J is TRBJ1-2 and V is TRBV9; 8 bases align to TRBD1. The trim removed 2 bases at V and 1 base at J, leaving 1 base unmatched. The CDR3 covers 14 residues. CDR1 is SGDLS and CDR2 is YYNGEE in the germline V gene. The CDR3 protein is CASSVGQGNYGYTF. CDR3 DNA sequence: TGTGCCAGCAGCGTCGGACAGGGTAACTATGGCTACACCTTC.

This clone was observed a single time. The V call is TRBV30, the J call TRBJ2-7; 10 bases match TRBD1. The V gene end was trimmed by 0 bases and the J gene end by 2 bases; junction bases not matched to a gene: 1. There are 14 residues in the CDR3. Per the germline V gene, CDR1 is GTSNPN and CDR2 is SVGIG (reference sequence). The CDR3 reads CAWSVGTGAYEQYF. In DNA form, the CDR3 reads TGTGCCTGGAGTGTAGGGACAGGGGCCTACGAGCAGTACTTC.

The rearrangement joins TRBV20-1 to TRBJ2-5; 9 bases fit TRBD2. With V trimmed by 3 bases and J by 2 bases, 16 bases remained unmatched. Per the germline V gene, CDR1 is DFQATT and CDR2 is SNEGSKA (reference sequence). The CDR3 extends over 18 amino acids. This CDR3 is CSASSFVDSGSRQETQYF. As DNA, the CDR3 is TGCAGTGCTAGTAGTTTTGTTGATAGCGGGAGTCGGCAAGAGACCCAGTACTTC.

CDR3 nucleotides: TGTGCCAGCAGTTTCAGTGGGACAGTCCTCCAAAGCGCTGAAGCTTTCTTT. Its protein product is CASSFSGTVLQSAEAFF. The chain couples TRBV27 to TRBJ1-1, with 7 bases identical to TRBD1. Germline V lookup: CDR1 MNHEY, CDR2 SMNVEV (reference sequence). The V segment lost 3 bases and the J segment 6 bases; nucleotides outside the gene matches: 16. This CDR3 comprises 17 residues.

The genes are TRBV27 and TRBJ1-1; D is unresolved. Trimming took 5 bases from V and 4 from J, leaving 20 bases between them. Germline V gene lookup returns CDR1 MNHEY and CDR2 SMNVEV (reference sequence). The CDR3 totals 16 residues. Here the CDR3 reads CASSNLYPGLSTEAFF. The CDR3, as DNA: TGTGCCAGCAGTAACCTTTATCCGGGGTTGAGCACTGAAGCTTTCTTT.

The chain uses TRBV24-1 and TRBJ2-7; tentative D call: TRBD1 (6 bases). This CDR3 spans 12 amino acids. Germline-derived CDR1 and CDR2 are KGHDR and SFDVKD. Trimming took 9 bases from V and 5 from J, leaving 13 bases between them. CDR3 amino acids: CATQGFGNEQYF. The CDR3 coding sequence is TGTGCCACCCAGGGGTTTGGGAACGAGCAGTACTTC.

The V and J genes are TRBV19 and TRBJ1-1; no definite D call. CDR3 length equals 15 residues. Germline CDR1 LNHDA, CDR2 SQIVND (reference sequence). Trimming removed 8 bases at V and 0 bases at J, with 16 bases between. The DNA of the CDR3 is TGTGCCAGTCAACCACGGGAAATCATGAACACTGAAGCTTTCTTT. Translated: CASQPREIMNTEAFF.

The CDR3 spells CAWSVLSPGNTIYF. The CDR3, as DNA: TGTGCCTGGAGTGTACTATCACCTGGAAACACCATATATTTT. This chain connects TRBV30 to TRBJ1-3; D not resolved. Germline V CDR1 and CDR2: GTSNPN, SVGIG (reference sequence). CDR3 size: 14 residues. Trimming removed 0 bases from V and 2 bases from J, with 8 bases in between.

A single count supports this clone. This rearrangement joins TRBV21-1 to TRBJ1-5; TRBD1 is taken as the D call from the table, unchecked against the DNA. TRBV21-1 is marked as a pseudogene. The CDR3 is 16 residues long. CDR3 protein: CASSRTGTGSNQPQHF. The CDR3 DNA is TGTGCCAGCAGCAGAACAGGGACAGGGAGCAATCAGCCCCAGCATTTT.